This T cell receptor beta chain was sequenced in a study of Tregs in tolerant kidney transplant recipients. Broader study findings: Validation in larger populations is needed because few patients were studied. Antigen-driven expansion was suggested because donor-specific Tregs expanded more than all Tregs in tolerant patients. Biological reproducibility was not directly addressed in this study.

Related graft donors supplied nonmyeloablative bone marrow transplants, and mixed chimerism was transient. With regard to this clone: The target antigen is unknown. The read terminates 3 residues before the CDR3 end, so the remaining end is supplied by the germline J gene.

Produced via immunoSEQ multiplex PCR; TCRdb's table is partial and in-frame only. Its clone listing holds some 29,000 clones. Germline V gene lookup returns CDR1 SEHNR and CDR2 FQNEAQ (reference sequence). The CDR3 loop spans 11 amino acids. The chain employs TRBV7-9 and TRBJ1-1; 7 nucleotides align to TRBD1. The sequence derives from a human patient who received a combined kidney and bone marrow transplant. Some T cells may be transferred from the graft donor. Sequenced here: CD4+ T cells from blood (PBMCs), sampled 24 months after the transplant. The covered CDR3 bases are TGTGCCAGCAGCTTGGGGACAGAG. Its translation is CASSLGTE. The CDR3 as a whole reads CASSLGTEAFF. Together with reference TRBV7-9 and TRBJ1-1, the CDR3 gives the full variable domain: DTGVSQNPRHKITKRGQNVTFRCDPISEHNRLYWYRQTLGQGPEFLTYFQNEAQLEKSRLLSDRFSAERPKGSFSTLEIQRTEQGDSAMYLCASSLGTEAFFGQGTRLTVV.